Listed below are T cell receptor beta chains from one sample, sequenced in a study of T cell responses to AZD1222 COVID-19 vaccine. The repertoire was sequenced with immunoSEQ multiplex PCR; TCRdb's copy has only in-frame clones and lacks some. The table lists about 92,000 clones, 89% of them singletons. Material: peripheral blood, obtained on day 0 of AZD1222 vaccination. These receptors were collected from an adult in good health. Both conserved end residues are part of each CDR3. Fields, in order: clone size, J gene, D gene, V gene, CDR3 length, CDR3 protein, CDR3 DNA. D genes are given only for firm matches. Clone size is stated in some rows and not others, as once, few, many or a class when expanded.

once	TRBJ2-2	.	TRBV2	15	CASSEIWTNTGELFF	TGTGCCAGCAGTGAAATTTGGACGAACACCGGGGAGCTGTTTTTT
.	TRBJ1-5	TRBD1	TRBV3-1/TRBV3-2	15	CASSQDTGGHQPQHF	TGTGCCAGCAGCCAAGATACAGGGGGCCATCAGCCCCAGCATTTT
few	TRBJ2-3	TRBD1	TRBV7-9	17	CASSSQGARRMVDTQYF	TGTGCCAGCAGCTCGCAGGGGGCACGTAGAATGGTGGATACGCAGTATTTT
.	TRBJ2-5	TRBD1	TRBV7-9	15	CASSLGQGAWETQYF	TGTGCCAGCAGCTTAGGACAGGGGGCATGGGAGACCCAGTACTTC
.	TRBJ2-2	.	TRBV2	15	CASSESQGHTGELFF	TGTGCCAGCAGTGAATCCCAGGGTCACACCGGGGAGCTGTTTTTT
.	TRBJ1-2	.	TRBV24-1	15	CATSDLREGIYGYTF	TGTGCCACCAGTGACCTCAGGGAGGGTATATATGGCTACACCTTC
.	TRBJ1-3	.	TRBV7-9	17	CASSFRQHGSSGNTIYF	TGTGCCAGCAGCTTTCGCCAACACGGAAGCTCTGGAAACACCATATATTTT
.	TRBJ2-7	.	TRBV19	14	CASSFRDGTYEQYF	TGTGCCAGTAGCTTCCGGGACGGGACCTACGAGCAGTACTTC
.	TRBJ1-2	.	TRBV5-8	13	CASRRRGENGYTF	TGTGCCAGCAGGCGGCGCGGGGAAAATGGCTACACCTTC
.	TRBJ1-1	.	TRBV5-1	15	CASSPGRGVQIEAFF	TGCGCCAGCAGCCCCGGACGAGGGGTGCAGATTGAAGCTTTCTTT
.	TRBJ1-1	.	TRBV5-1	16	CASSLAGGTGDTEAFF	TGCGCCAGCAGCTTGGCCGGGGGGACTGGAGACACTGAAGCTTTCTTT
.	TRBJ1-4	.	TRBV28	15	CASSFFGTKGEKLFF	TGTGCCAGCAGTTTTTTTGGGACTAAGGGTGAAAAACTGTTTTTT
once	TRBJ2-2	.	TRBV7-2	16	CASSLLGQGSIGELFF	TGTGCCAGCAGCTTATTAGGGCAGGGTAGTATCGGGGAGCTGTTTTTT
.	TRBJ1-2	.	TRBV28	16	CASSLPTLQGLYGYTF	TGTGCCAGCAGTTTACCTACTTTGCAGGGTCTCTATGGCTACACCTTC
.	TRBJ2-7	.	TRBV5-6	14	CASSSQHNSYEQYF	TGTGCCAGCAGCTCCCAGCACAACTCCTACGAGCAGTACTTC
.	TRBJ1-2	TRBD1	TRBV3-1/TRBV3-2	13	CASSPGQGRGYTF	TGTGCCAGCAGCCCGGGACAGGGTCGTGGCTACACCTTC
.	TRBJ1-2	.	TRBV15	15	CATSRDKQGWGGYTF	TGTGCCACCAGCAGAGATAAACAGGGATGGGGTGGCTACACCTTC
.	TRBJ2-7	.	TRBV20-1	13	CSASRLGLYEQYF	TGCAGTGCTAGTAGGTTAGGCCTCTACGAGCAGTACTTC
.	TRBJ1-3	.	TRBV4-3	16	CASSQDLTSSGNTIYF	TGCGCCAGCAGCCAAGATTTAACTTCCTCTGGAAACACCATATATTTT
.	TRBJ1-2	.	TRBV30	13	CAWSVSRGSGYTF	TGTGCCTGGAGTGTGTCGAGAGGGTCTGGCTACACCTTC
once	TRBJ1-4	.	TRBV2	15	CASSRAGRSNEKLFF	TGTGCCAGCAGTAGGGCGGGACGGAGTAATGAAAAACTGTTTTTT
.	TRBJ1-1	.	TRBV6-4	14	CASSDSHRATEAFF	TGTGCCAGCAGTGACTCTCACAGGGCCACTGAAGCTTTCTTT
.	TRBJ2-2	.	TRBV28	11	CVSGGQGELFF	TGTGTCTCCGGGGGGCAAGGGGAGCTGTTTTTT
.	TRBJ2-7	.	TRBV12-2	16	CASRLIHGGAAYEQYF	TGTGCAAGTCGCTTGATACACGGGGGCGCCGCCTACGAGCAGTACTTC
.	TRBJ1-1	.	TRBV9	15	CASSVRSTPNTEAFF	TGTGCCAGCAGCGTACGGTCCACCCCAAACACTGAAGCTTTCTTT
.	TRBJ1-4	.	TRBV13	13	CASSSRTNEKLFF	TGTGCCAGCAGCTCACGGACTAATGAAAAACTGTTTTTT
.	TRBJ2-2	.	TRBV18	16	CASSPTGTGTTGELFF	TGTGCCAGCTCACCGACCGGGACGGGGACAACCGGGGAGCTGTTTTTT
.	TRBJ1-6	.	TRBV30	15	CAWTQSSSYNSPLHF	TGTGCCTGGACCCAGTCGAGCTCCTATAATTCACCCCTCCACTTT
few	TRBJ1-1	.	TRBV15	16	CATSRDLSAENTEAFF	TGTGCCACCAGCAGAGATTTATCGGCAGAGAACACTGAAGCTTTCTTT
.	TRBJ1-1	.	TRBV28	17	CASSHDEKEGSDTEAFF	TGTGCCAGCAGTCACGACGAAAAGGAGGGGTCTGACACTGAAGCTTTCTTT
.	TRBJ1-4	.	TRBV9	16	CASSVDWDSFNEKLFF	TGTGCCAGCAGCGTAGATTGGGACTCCTTTAATGAAAAACTGTTTTTT
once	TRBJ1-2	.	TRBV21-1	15	CASSKGQGANYGYTF	TGTGCCAGCAGCAAAGGACAGGGGGCTAACTATGGCTACACCTTC
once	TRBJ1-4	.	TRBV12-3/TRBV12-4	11	CASSSLAKLFF	TGTGCCAGCAGTTCATTAGCGAAACTGTTTTTT
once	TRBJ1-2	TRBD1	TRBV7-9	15	CASSSGAGTAYGYTF	TGTGCCAGCAGTTCCGGAGCCGGGACAGCTTATGGCTACACCTTC
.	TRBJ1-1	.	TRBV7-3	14	CASSPGLRPTEAFF	TGTGCCAGCAGCCCCGGATTAAGGCCGACTGAAGCTTTCTTT
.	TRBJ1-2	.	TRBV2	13	CASSETRNYGYTF	TGTGCCAGCAGTGAGACTCGGAACTATGGCTACACCTTC
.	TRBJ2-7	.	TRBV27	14	CASRKTQTGTEQYF	TGTGCCAGCAGGAAAACCCAGACAGGAACCGAGCAGTACTTC
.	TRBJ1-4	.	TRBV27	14	CASSLSAANEKLFF	TGTGCCAGCAGTTTGAGCGCGGCTAATGAAAAACTGTTTTTT
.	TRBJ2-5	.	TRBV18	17	CASSPSFGDNRRETQYF	TGTGCCAGCTCACCTTCGTTTGGTGACAACCGCCGAGAGACCCAGTACTTC
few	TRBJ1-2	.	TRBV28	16	CASSLPSGYGTKGYTF	TGTGCCAGCAGTCTCCCTTCTGGTTATGGGACAAAGGGCTACACCTTC
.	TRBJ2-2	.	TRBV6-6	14	CASSYDGLTGELFF	TGTGCCAGCAGTTACGATGGACTAACCGGGGAGCTGTTTTTT
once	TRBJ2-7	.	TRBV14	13	CASGGQNSYEQYF	TGTGCCAGCGGGGGCCAGAACTCCTACGAGCAGTACTTC
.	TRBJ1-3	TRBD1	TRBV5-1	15	CASSTTGSSGNTIYF	TGCGCCAGCAGTACGACAGGGAGCTCTGGAAACACCATATATTTT
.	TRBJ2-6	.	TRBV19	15	CASSISASGANVLTF	TGTGCCAGTAGTATAAGTGCCTCTGGGGCCAACGTCCTGACTTTC